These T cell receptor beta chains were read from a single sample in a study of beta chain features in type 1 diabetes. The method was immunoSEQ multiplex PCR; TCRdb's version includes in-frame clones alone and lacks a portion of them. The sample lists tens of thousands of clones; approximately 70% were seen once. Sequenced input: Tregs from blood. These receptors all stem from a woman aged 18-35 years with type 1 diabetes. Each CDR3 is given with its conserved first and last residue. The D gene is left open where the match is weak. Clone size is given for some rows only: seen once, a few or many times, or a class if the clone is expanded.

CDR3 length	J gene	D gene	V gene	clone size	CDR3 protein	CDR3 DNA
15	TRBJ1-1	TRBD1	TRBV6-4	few	CASSDSTRTGSRVIF	TGTGCCAGCAGTGACTCGACTCGGACAGGGAGTAGAGTGATCTTT
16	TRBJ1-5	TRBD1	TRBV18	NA	CASSPPTQGTGQPQHF	TGTGCCAGCTCACCTCCAACACAGGGGACCGGTCAGCCCCAGCATTTT
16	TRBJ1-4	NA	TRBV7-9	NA	CASSLATGTKGEKLFF	TGTGCCAGCAGCTTAGCGACCGGGACAAAGGGCGAAAAACTGTTTTTT
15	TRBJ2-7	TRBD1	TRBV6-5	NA	CASSYRRTGSYEQYF	TGTGCCAGCAGTTACCGCCGGACAGGCTCCTACGAGCAGTACTTC
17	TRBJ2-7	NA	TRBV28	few	CASSLYSLASASYEQYF	TGTGCCAGCAGTTTGTACTCATTGGCTAGCGCCTCCTACGAGCAGTACTTC
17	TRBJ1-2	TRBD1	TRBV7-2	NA	CASSSQLRGQGIYGYTF	TGTGCCAGCAGCTCCCAACTAAGGGGGCAGGGAATCTATGGCTACACCTTC
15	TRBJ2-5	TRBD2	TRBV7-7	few	CASSSGLAGRETQYF	TGTGCTAGCAGCTCCGGACTAGCGGGAAGGGAGACCCAGTACTTC
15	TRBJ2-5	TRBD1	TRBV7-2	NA	CASSSPQGAQETQYF	TGTGCCAGCAGCTCCCCCCAGGGGGCCCAAGAGACCCAGTACTTC
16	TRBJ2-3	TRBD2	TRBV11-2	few	CASSLGLASLADTQYF	TGTGCCAGCAGCCTGGGACTAGCGAGCCTGGCAGATACGCAGTATTTT
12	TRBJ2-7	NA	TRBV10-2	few	CASSDSLRGTNF	TGCGCCAGCAGTGACTCCCTACGGGGGACCAACTTC
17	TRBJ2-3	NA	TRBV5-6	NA	CASSLLGVRTSTDTQYF	TGTGCCAGCAGCTTGTTAGGGGTCCGAACTAGCACAGATACGCAGTATTTT
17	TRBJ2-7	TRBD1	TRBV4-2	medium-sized	CASSRVSTGEGSYEQYF	TGTGCCAGCAGCCGAGTCTCGACAGGGGAAGGCTCCTACGAGCAGTACTTC
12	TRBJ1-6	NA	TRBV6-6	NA	CASSFRGSPLHF	TGTGCCAGCAGTTTCAGGGGATCACCCCTCCACTTT
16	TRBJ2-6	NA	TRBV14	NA	CASSQVQGVGANVLTF	TGTGCCAGCAGCCAAGTGCAAGGGGTCGGGGCCAACGTCCTGACTTTC
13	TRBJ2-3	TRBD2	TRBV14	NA	CASSARLADTQYF	TGTGCCAGCAGCGCCCGACTAGCGGATACGCAGTATTTT
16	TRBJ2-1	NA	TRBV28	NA	CASSLSGGPHYNEQFF	TGTGCCAGCAGTTTAAGCGGTGGACCGCACTACAATGAGCAGTTCTTC
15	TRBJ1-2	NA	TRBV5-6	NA	CASSLLGSPNYGYTF	TGTGCCAGCAGCTTGTTGGGCAGCCCTAACTATGGCTACACCTTC
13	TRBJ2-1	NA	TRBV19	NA	CASSGSRANEQFF	TGTGCCAGTAGCGGGAGTAGGGCCAATGAGCAGTTCTTC
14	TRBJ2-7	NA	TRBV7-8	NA	CASSLSGQYYEQYF	TGTGCCAGCAGCTTAAGTGGACAGTACTACGAGCAGTACTTC
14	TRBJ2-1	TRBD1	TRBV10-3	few	CAIRGGPSYNEQFF	TGTGCCATCAGAGGGGGCCCGTCCTACAATGAGCAGTTCTTC
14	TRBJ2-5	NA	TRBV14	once	CASSQASSEWTQYF	TGTGCCAGCAGCCAAGCTTCTAGCGAGTGGACCCAGTACTTC
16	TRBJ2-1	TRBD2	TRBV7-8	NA	CASSSTTGRAYNEQFF	TGTGCCAGCAGCTCGACAACCGGGAGGGCCTACAATGAGCAGTTCTTC
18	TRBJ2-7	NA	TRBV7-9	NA	CASSPALGGGLYFYEQYF	TGTGCCAGCAGCCCAGCTCTCGGGGGAGGCTTATATTTCTACGAGCAGTACTTC
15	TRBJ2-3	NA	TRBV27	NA	CASWGEGKGTDTQYF	TGTGCCAGTTGGGGAGAGGGAAAGGGCACAGATACGCAGTATTTT
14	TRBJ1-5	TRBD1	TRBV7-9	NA	CASSSGQGHQPQHF	TGTGCCAGCAGCTCCGGACAGGGGCATCAGCCCCAGCATTTT
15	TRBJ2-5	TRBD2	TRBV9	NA	CASTRAGGLQETQYF	TGTGCCAGCACCCGAGCGGGAGGACTCCAAGAGACCCAGTACTTC
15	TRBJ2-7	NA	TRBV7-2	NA	CASSLAAGARYEQYF	TGTGCCAGCAGCTTAGCGGCGGGGGCAAGGTACGAGCAGTACTTC
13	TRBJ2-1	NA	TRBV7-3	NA	CASSSGIAGEQFF	TGTGCCAGCAGCTCCGGGATCGCAGGTGAGCAGTTCTTC
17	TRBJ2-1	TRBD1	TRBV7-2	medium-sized	CASSLRPPRDRGGEQFF	TGTGCCAGCAGCCTCCGGCCCCCCCGGGACAGGGGGGGCGAGCAGTTCTTC
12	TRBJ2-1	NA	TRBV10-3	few	CAISGQYNEQFF	TGTGCCATCAGTGGGCAGTACAATGAGCAGTTCTTC
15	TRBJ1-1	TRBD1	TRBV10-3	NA	CAISEPDRGSTEAFF	TGTGCCATCAGTGAGCCGGACAGGGGAAGCACTGAAGCTTTCTTT
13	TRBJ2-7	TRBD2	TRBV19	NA	CASSRLATYEQYF	TGTGCCAGTAGTCGACTAGCAACCTACGAGCAGTACTTC
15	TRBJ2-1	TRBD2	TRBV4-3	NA	CASSQETRGSDEQFF	TGCGCCAGCAGCCAAGAAACACGCGGGAGCGATGAGCAGTTCTTC
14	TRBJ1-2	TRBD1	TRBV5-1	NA	CASRGTVTNYGYTF	TGCGCCAGCAGGGGGACAGTGACTAACTATGGCTACACCTTC
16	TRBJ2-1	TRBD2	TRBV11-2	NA	CASSASRGGSYNEQFF	TGTGCCAGCAGCGCGAGCCGCGGGGGGAGCTACAATGAGCAGTTCTTC
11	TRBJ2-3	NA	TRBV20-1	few	CSASVADTQYF	TGCAGTGCTAGCGTTGCAGATACGCAGTATTTT
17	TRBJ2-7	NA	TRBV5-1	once	CASSLDGWSRRGDEQYF	TGCGCCAGCAGCTTGGATGGTTGGAGCCGCAGGGGTGACGAGCAGTACTTC
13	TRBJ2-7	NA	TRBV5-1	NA	CASSGRTSYEQYF	TGCGCCAGCAGCGGGAGAACCTCCTACGAGCAGTACTTC
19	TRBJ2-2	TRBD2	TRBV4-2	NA	CASSQDTGIAGGYTAELFF	TGTGCCAGCAGCCAAGACACAGGAATAGCGGGAGGGTACACCGCGGAGCTGTTTTTT
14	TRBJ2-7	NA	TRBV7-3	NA	CASSLSPWSYEQYF	TGTGCCAGCAGCTTATCCCCCTGGTCCTACGAGCAGTACTTC
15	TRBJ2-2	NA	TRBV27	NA	CASSFSGHSTGELFF	TGTGCCAGCAGTTTCTCCGGACATTCCACCGGGGAGCTGTTTTTT
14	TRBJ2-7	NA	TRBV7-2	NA	CASSLAGGAYEQYF	TGTGCCAGCAGCTTAGCCGGGGGAGCCTACGAGCAGTACTTC
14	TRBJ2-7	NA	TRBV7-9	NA	CASSLDSGFYEQYF	TGTGCCAGCAGCTTGGACAGTGGCTTTTACGAGCAGTACTTC
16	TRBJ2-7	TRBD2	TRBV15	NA	CATSRSGAGVPLEQYF	TGTGCCACCAGCAGATCTGGGGCGGGAGTCCCCCTCGAGCAGTACTTC
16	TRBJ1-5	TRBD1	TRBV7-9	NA	CASSRGTGVSNQPQHF	TGTGCCAGCAGCCGGGGGACAGGAGTTAGCAATCAGCCCCAGCATTTT
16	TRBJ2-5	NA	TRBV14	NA	CASSQVGALRMETQYF	TGTGCCAGCAGCCAAGTGGGCGCCCTACGGATGGAGACCCAGTACTTC
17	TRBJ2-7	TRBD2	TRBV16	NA	CASSQNRGLAGGYEQYF	TGTGCCAGCAGCCAGAACCGTGGACTAGCGGGAGGGTACGAGCAGTACTTC
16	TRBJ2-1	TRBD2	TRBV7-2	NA	CASSYRGLAGGNEQFF	TGTGCCAGCAGCTACCGAGGGCTAGCGGGGGGCAATGAGCAGTTCTTC
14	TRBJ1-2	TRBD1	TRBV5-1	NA	CASKWGTGYYGYTF	TGCGCCAGCAAATGGGGGACAGGCTACTATGGCTACACCTTC
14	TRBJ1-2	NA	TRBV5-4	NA	CASSPGVANYGYTF	TGTGCCAGCAGCCCGGGGGTAGCTAACTATGGCTACACCTTC
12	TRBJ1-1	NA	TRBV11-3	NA	CASSLDGTEAFF	TGTGCCAGCAGCTTAGACGGGACTGAAGCTTTCTTT
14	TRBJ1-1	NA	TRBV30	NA	CAWSNRLINTEAFF	TGTGCCTGGAGTAACAGGCTTATTAACACTGAAGCTTTCTTT
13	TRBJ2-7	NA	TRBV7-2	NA	CASSLTGAYEQYF	TGTGCCAGCAGCTTGACGGGAGCCTACGAGCAGTACTTC